This section outlines one TCR beta chain sequence together with its context. These data come from a study of CD8 T cells in Susac syndrome. Random hexamers were used to reverse transcribe the RNA input (roughly 0.5 to 1 ug). Coverage of TCR beta CDR3 amplification by immunoSEQ multiplex PCR extended to 54 Vbeta and 13 Jbeta. TCRdb re-derived calls from the immunoSEQ multiplex PCR reads in MiXCR, one entry per CDR3 protein. This repertoire shows 250,000 to 300,000 distinct CDR3 sequences, 70% to 90% found once; its top ten account for under 0.2%. The germline V gene has CDR1 SGHDN and CDR2 FVKESK. This CDR3 is built from 16 residues. Between the trimmed V and J ends, which lost 8 bases and 2 bases, there was a span of 21 bases.

The chain has TRBV14 and TRBJ2-5, with D perhaps TRBD1 (6 bases). The sample taken for sequencing was CD8+ T cells from PBMCs. The sequence was collected from a human donor with multiple sclerosis. DNA for the CDR3: TGTGCCAGCGATACCACGGACAGATCCTATCAAGAGACCCAGTACTTC. Translated, it gives CASDTTDRSYQETQYF.